This TCR beta chain was captured in a study of T cell responses to AZD1222 COVID-19 vaccine. Study background: Whether given at about 4 or about 12 weeks, second doses were pooled.

To note about this clone: Its specificity is unknown.

The V gene's germline CDR1 is SGHRS and CDR2 YFSETQ. The CDR3 extends over 14 amino acids. J was trimmed by 7 bases and V by 4 bases; bases with no gene match: 8. Generated by immunoSEQ multiplex PCR, the TCRdb table keeps only in-frame clones and is missing some. The sample lists about 120,000 clones, 70% to 90% occurring once. Study outcomes and limitations: Clonal diversity was possibly underestimated; the donors were predominantly white British and more often female. There were vaccine-associated CD4 TCRs across spike, dominant at 160-218 and 743-854. Only a handful of individuals given AZD1222 were seropositive at baseline.

Sequencing was performed on peripheral blood, taken on day 0 of AZD1222 vaccination. The rearrangement links TRBV5-1 to TRBJ1-1, with TRBD1 matching over 9 bases. This TCR came from an adult in good health. CDR3: CASSLGTGLVEAFF. CDR3 sequence (DNA): TGCGCCAGCAGCCTGGGGACAGGGTTGGTTGAAGCTTTCTTT.